A single sample is the source of the 6 T cell receptor beta chains below, sequenced in a study of OX40 agonist ivuxolimab in advanced cancers. The method was immunoSEQ multiplex PCR; TCRdb's version includes in-frame clones alone and lacks a portion of them. The sample yields tens of thousands of clones, around 87% seen once. The material sequenced was CD4+ or CD8+ T cells sorted from blood, taken in a trial of the OX40 agonist ivuxolimab. The source is an adult with an advanced solid tumor such as melanoma, head and neck, liver or kidney cancer.

The V and J genes are TRBV5-6 and TRBJ2-5; the D gene is possibly TRBD1 (5 bases). The CDR3 length is 14 residues. Trimming took off 0 bases at V and 1 base at J, with 7 bases between the two ends. CDR1 is SGHDT, CDR2 YYEEEE, per germline. The CDR3 here is CASSLEGVQETQYF. CDR3 bases: TGTGCCAGCAGCTTGGAAGGGGTCCAAGAGACCCAGTACTTC.

The chain uses TRBV7-9 and TRBJ2-5, with 9 bases lining up with TRBD1. The length of the CDR3 is 16 residues. Per germline, CDR1 SEHNR and CDR2 FQNEAQ (reference sequence). V trimming: 5 bases; J trimming: 4 bases; junction bases outside the gene matches: 11. This CDR3 is CASSPPGTGTAETQYF. CDR3 sequence (DNA): TGTGCCAGCAGCCCACCCGGGACAGGGACGGCAGAGACCCAGTACTTC.

The count of this clone is one. This rearrangement joins TRBV9 to TRBJ1-1, with D perhaps matching TRBD1 (6 bases). This CDR3 spans 14 amino acids. Germline V gene data show CDR1 as SGDLS and CDR2 as YYNGEE. Trimming shortened V by 0 bases and J by 3 bases, and 9 bases separated the two germline ends. Written as DNA, the CDR3 is TGTGCCAGCAGCGTAGTCCCAGGGGACACTGAAGCTTTCTTT. This gives the protein CASSVVPGDTEAFF.

The V gene is TRBV6-1, the J gene TRBJ1-2; 7 bases fit TRBD1. Germline values: CDR1 MNHNS, CDR2 SASEGT. This CDR3 comprises 15 residues. The V and J ends lost 5 bases and 3 bases, in that order; junction bases with no gene match: 9. The CDR3 here is CASSPIQGFYYGYTF. CDR3 sequence (DNA): TGTGCCAGCAGTCCGATACAGGGGTTTTACTATGGCTACACCTTC.

This chain connects TRBV12-5 to TRBJ1-4, with D maybe TRBD1 (6 bases). The CDR3 consists of 17 residues. Deletions cut 0 bases from V and 6 bases from J, with 17 bases between. Germline V gives CDR1 LGHNT, CDR2 FRNRAP. CDR3: CASGLVRGGVEDEKLFF. DNA of the CDR3: TGTGCTAGTGGTTTGGTACGTGGGGGCGTGGAGGATGAAAAACTGTTTTTT.

V is TRBV5-1 and J is TRBJ2-7; D is unresolved. Germline CDR1 and CDR2: SGHRS and YFSETQ. This CDR3 is built from 14 residues. V lost 3 bases, J lost 5 bases, and 15 bases lay in between. The CDR3 reads CASSSDPRKDEQYF. The CDR3 nucleotides are TGCGCCAGCAGCTCGGACCCCAGGAAGGACGAGCAGTACTTC.